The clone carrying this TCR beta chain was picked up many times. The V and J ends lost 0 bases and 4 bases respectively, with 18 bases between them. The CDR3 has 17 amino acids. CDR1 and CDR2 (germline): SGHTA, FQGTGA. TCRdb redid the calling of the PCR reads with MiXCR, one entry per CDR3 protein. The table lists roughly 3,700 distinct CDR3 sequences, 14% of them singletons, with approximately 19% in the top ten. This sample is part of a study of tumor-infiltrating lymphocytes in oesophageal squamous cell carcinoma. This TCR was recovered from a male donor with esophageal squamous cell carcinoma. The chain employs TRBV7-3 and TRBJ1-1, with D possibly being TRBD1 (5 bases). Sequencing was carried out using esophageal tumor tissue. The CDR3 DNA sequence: TGTGCCAGCAGCTTAACTGGGGGGGGATCCGGGATCACTGAAGCTTTCTTT. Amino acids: CASSLTGGGSGITEAFF.